Following are 27 T cell receptor beta chains from one sample sequenced in a study of CD8+ T cells in alopecia areata. Extracted from the samples, RNA was reverse transcribed into cDNA to serve as the sequencing template. Clones were read by immunoSEQ multiplex PCR, and TCRdb kept only the in-frame ones, dropping some. This table has around 50,000 clones, about 96% appearing once. The specimen comprised CD8+ T cells sorted from blood, sampled at week 0. The receptors derive from a human donor with alopecia areata.

This chain uses TRBV5-6 with TRBJ1-1; D may be TRBD1 (6 bases). This CDR3 has 16 residues. The V gene lost 0 bases and the J gene lost 1 base, with 13 bases spanning the gap. Germline CDR1 is SGHDT and CDR2 is YYEEEE. As DNA, the CDR3 is TGTGCCAGCAGCTTGGATTTCGGGGGCTGGAACACTGAAGCTTTCTTT. Protein sequence: CASSLDFGGWNTEAFF.

The gene calls are TRBV7-9 and TRBJ2-3; 9 bases line up with TRBD2. V shed 2 bases, J shed 6 bases, and the junction held 18 bases outside the gene matches. The germline V gene has CDR1 SEHNR and CDR2 FQNEAQ (reference sequence). The CDR3 is 19 residues long. As DNA, the CDR3 is TGTGCCAGCAGCTTAAGTAGCGGGGGACCCTTGGGCCGACGGGATACGCAGTATTTT. Amino acid sequence: CASSLSSGGPLGRRDTQYF.

The chain has TRBV10-3 and TRBJ2-3; TRBD1 matches at 8 bases. Germline assignment: CDR1 ENHRY and CDR2 SYGVKD. With V trimmed by 8 bases and J by 4 bases, 2 bases remained unmatched. CDR3 length: 12 residues. The CDR3 protein is CAIGDRSDTQYF. The CDR3 region has the DNA TGTGCCATCGGGGACAGGTCAGATACGCAGTATTTT.

The gene calls are TRBV18 and TRBJ2-2; the D is unclear. Germline values: CDR1 KGHSH, CDR2 LQKENI. V was pared by 0 bases and J by 7 bases, with 6 bases between. The CDR3 has 13 amino acids. CDR3 loop: CASSPPTGGELFF. The CDR3 DNA follows: TGTGCCAGCTCACCACCCACCGGCGGGGAGCTGTTTTTT.

V gene TRBV5-1 combines with J gene TRBJ1-2, with D possibly TRBD1 on 5 matching bases. The CDR3 extends over 14 amino acids. CDR1 is SGHRS and CDR2 is YFSETQ in the germline V gene. The V end was cut by 4 bases, the J end by 6 bases, with 16 bases between. CDR3 residues: CASSTGPGRDGYTF. CDR3 coding DNA: TGCGCCAGCAGCACGGGACCCGGGCGGGATGGCTACACCTTC.

The chain recombines TRBV21-1 with TRBJ2-7; no DNA check was done on the table's D call, TRBD1. TRBV21-1 is labeled a pseudogene. The CDR3 is 18 residues long. This CDR3 is CASSGRDREERWVKEQYF. The CDR3 coding sequence is TGTGCCAGCAGCGGCCGGGACAGGGAGGAGAGGTGGGTGAAGGAGCAGTACTTC.

Details on this clone: The same CDR3 can be traced to other DNA sequences in this sample. The chain is built from TRBV6-5 and TRBJ2-6; D is unresolved. Germline CDR1 is MNHEY and CDR2 is SVGAGI. The V end was cut by 0 bases, the J end by 1 base, with 1 base between. CDR3 length equals 14 residues. CDR3: CASSYSSGANVLTF. DNA of the CDR3: TGTGCCAGCAGTTACTCGTCTGGGGCCAACGTCCTGACTTTC.

This chain connects TRBV7-2 to TRBJ2-3, with D perhaps matching TRBD1 (6 bases). V was trimmed by 5 bases and J by 1 base, leaving 13 bases between them. Germline V gene data show CDR1 as SGHTA and CDR2 as FQGNSA. The length of the CDR3 is 15 residues. This CDR3 is CASSPRQGRTDTQYF. CDR3 DNA sequence: TGTGCCAGCAGCCCCCGCCAGGGGCGCACAGATACGCAGTATTTT.

V gene TRBV4-2 combines with J gene TRBJ2-5; D unresolved. CDR3 length: 18 residues. V was clipped by 0 bases and J by 2 bases, with 19 bases between them. The germline CDR1 and CDR2 sequences are LGHNA and YNFKEQ. The CDR3 region is CASSQDKRAGVGQETQYF. The CDR3 DNA sequence: TGTGCCAGCAGCCAAGATAAGCGAGCTGGGGTGGGGCAAGAGACCCAGTACTTC.

The chain recombines TRBV19 with TRBJ2-7; D is uncertain. The CDR3 loop spans 14 amino acids. Trimming pared 6 bases from V and 0 bases from J, leaving 12 bases between. Germline V gene data show CDR1 as LNHDA and CDR2 as SQIVND (reference sequence). Written as DNA, the CDR3 is TGTGCCAGTAGCCTAGGTATCTCCTCCTACGAGCAGTACTTC. This translates into CASSLGISSYEQYF.

The V gene is TRBV7-9, the J gene TRBJ1-2; D is unclear. Germline-derived CDR1 and CDR2 are SEHNR and FQNEAQ (reference sequence). CDR3 size: 12 residues. Trimming stripped 1 base from V and 4 bases from J, with 4 bases between. CDR3 DNA: TGTGCCAGCAGCTTAGGGGCCTATGGCTACACCTTC. This encodes CASSLGAYGYTF.

This clone was observed a handful of times. The genes are TRBV13 and TRBJ1-1; D perhaps matches TRBD1 (5 bases). Trimming took 5 bases from V and 1 from J, leaving 11 bases between them. The CDR3 runs 14 residues. Germline values: CDR1 PRHDT, CDR2 FYEKMQ (reference sequence). CDR3 bases: TGTGCCAGCAGCACCCCGACAGCGAACACTGAAGCTTTCTTT. Translated: CASSTPTANTEAFF.

The chain links TRBV29-1 to TRBJ2-5; D call uncertain. CDR1 SQVTM and CDR2 ANQGSEA come from the germline V gene. The CDR3 sequence is 12 residues long. V gave up 6 bases and J gave up 1 base, with 9 bases separating them. The CDR3 nucleotides read TGCAGCGTCCCGGACCCCCAAGAGACCCAGTACTTC. Its protein product is CSVPDPQETQYF.

The chain is built from TRBV7-9 and TRBJ2-3; D may be TRBD2 (5 bases). Germline V lookup: CDR1 SEHNR, CDR2 FQNEAQ (reference sequence). This CDR3 is 15 amino acids long. V shed 1 base and J shed 6 bases, with 14 bases lying between them. The CDR3 nucleotides read TGTGCCAGCAGCTTAGTGACGACTATGGTGGATACGCAGTATTTT. Its protein product is CASSLVTTMVDTQYF.

The J gene is TRBJ2-7, the V gene TRBV6-6, with TRBD2 identical over 8 bases. Germline CDR1 MNHNY, CDR2 SVGAGI (reference sequence). This CDR3 region has 16 residues. V shed 6 bases, J shed 2 bases, and the junction held 12 bases outside the gene matches. The CDR3 DNA is TGTGCCAGCAGCCCCGGGGGGGCAGAGTGGACCTACGAGCAGTACTTC. It is translated as CASSPGGAEWTYEQYF.

Here the CDR3 reads CASSPNRVRDEQYF. The CDR3 nucleotides read TGCGCCAGCAGCCCCAACAGGGTAAGGGACGAGCAGTACTTC. V usage is TRBV4-1 and J usage is TRBJ2-7; TRBD1 is a possible D gene (6 bases). The ends were cut back, 4 bases at V and 5 bases at J, with 15 bases in the middle. CDR3 length: 14 residues. Germline assignment: CDR1 MGHRA and CDR2 YSYEKL.

This clone was counted once. The rearrangement links TRBV4-2 to TRBJ1-4; 9 positions match TRBD1. CDR3 length equals 19 residues. The junction had 16 bases not matched to a gene; V was cut back by 1 base and J by 7 bases. Germline V gene lookup returns CDR1 LGHNA and CDR2 YNFKEQ. CDR3 DNA sequence: TGTGCCAGCAGCCAAGTCACCCCTACTCGGACAGGGGTGGGTGAAAAACTGTTTTTT. This translates into CASSQVTPTRTGVGEKLFF.

The V call is TRBV7-9, the J call TRBJ2-5, with 11 bases that match TRBD1. The V and J ends lost 2 bases and 1 base, in that order; junction bases with no gene match: 6. CDR3 length equals 17 residues. Germline loops: CDR1 SEHNR, CDR2 FQNEAQ (reference sequence). CDR3 bases: TGTGCCAGCAGCTTAATGAGGACAGGGGGCGGCCAAGAGACCCAGTACTTC. Amino acid sequence: CASSLMRTGGGQETQYF.

This chain connects TRBV11-2 to TRBJ2-1; 12 nucleotides agree with TRBD2. This CDR3 region has 15 residues. Trimming at V came to 5 bases and at J to 4 bases, leaving 3 bases not matched to a gene. Germline CDR1 SGHAT, CDR2 FQNNGV. CDR3 region: CASSPGLAGYNEQFF. As DNA, the CDR3 is TGTGCCAGCAGCCCTGGACTAGCGGGGTACAATGAGCAGTTCTTC.

The count of this clone is one. CDR3 coding DNA: TGTGCCAGCAAGTCCGGGGGCAGCTCCTACGAGCAGTACTTC. Translating it yields CASKSGGSSYEQYF. The chain combines TRBV27 with TRBJ2-7, with D perhaps matching TRBD1 or TRBD2 (6 bases each). The CDR3 loop spans 14 amino acids. With 7 bases removed from V and 0 bases from J, the gap between germline ends came to 13 bases. Germline loops: CDR1 MNHEY, CDR2 SMNVEV (reference sequence).

The chain uses TRBV5-1 and TRBJ2-7; unclear D gene. The germline CDR1 and CDR2 sequences are SGHRS and YFSETQ. Trimming took 0 bases from V and 3 from J, leaving 13 bases between them. This CDR3 has 15 amino acids. CDR3 coding DNA: TGCGCCAGCAGCTTGGACGCGGACGTTTTCTACGAGCAGTACTTC. Its translation is CASSLDADVFYEQYF.

The chain combines TRBV11-2 with TRBJ1-5; D is unresolved. This CDR3 is 12 amino acids long. The germline CDR1 and CDR2 sequences are SGHAT and FQNNGV. Trimming removed 1 base at V and 2 bases at J, with 0 bases between. DNA of the CDR3: TGTGCCAGCAGCTTAGGCAATCAGCCCCAGCATTTT. Protein: CASSLGNQPQHF.

This chain joins TRBV13 and TRBJ2-1; maybe TRBD2 (6 bases). Trimming removed 5 bases at V and 5 bases at J, with 10 bases between. Germline V lookup: CDR1 PRHDT, CDR2 FYEKMQ (reference sequence). CDR3 size: 13 residues. The CDR3 nucleotides are TGTGCCAGCAGCCGGGGGTCGGACAATGAGCAGTTCTTC. Protein product: CASSRGSDNEQFF. Based on the CDR3 plus reference TRBV13 and TRBJ2-1, the full variable domain is AAGVIQSPRHLIKEKRETATLKCYPIPRHDTVYWYQQGPGQDPQFLISFYEKMQSDKGSIPDRFSAQQFSDYHSELNMSSLELGDSALYFCASSRGSDNEQFFGPGTRLTVL.

V is TRBV6-1 and J is TRBJ2-1; TRBD1 matches 9 bases. This CDR3 spans 14 amino acids. V lost 10 bases and J lost 8; bases outside the gene matches: 12. From germline, CDR1 is MNHNS and CDR2 SASEGT. The CDR3 coding sequence is TGTGCCATCAGCCCCGGGACAGGGTTTGATGAGCAGTTCTTC. Its protein product is CAISPGTGFDEQFF.

V gene TRBV29-1 combines with J gene TRBJ1-1, with 9 nucleotides matching TRBD1. Trimming removed 1 base from V and 3 bases from J; junction bases left unmatched: 6. The germline CDR1 and CDR2 sequences are SQVTM and ANQGSEA. The CDR3 length is 15 residues. The chain's CDR3 is CSVEGVWDRDTEAFF. CDR3 in DNA: TGCAGCGTTGAAGGAGTTTGGGACAGGGACACTGAAGCTTTCTTT.

V usage is TRBV29-1 and J usage is TRBJ1-1, with D maybe TRBD1 (6 bases). Germline V gene lookup returns CDR1 SQVTM and CDR2 ANQGSEA. V gave up 2 bases and J gave up 6 bases, with 10 bases separating them. This CDR3 region has 12 residues. CDR3 nucleotides: TGCAGCGTTGAAACTCAGGGGTCTGAAGCTTTCTTT. Its translation: CSVETQGSEAFF.

This chain uses TRBV9 with TRBJ2-7; 9 bases align to TRBD2. The length of the CDR3 is 14 residues. Germline values: CDR1 SGDLS, CDR2 YYNGEE. V shed 0 bases and J 2 bases; nucleotides not matched to a gene: 0. The DNA for the CDR3 is TGTGCCAGCAGCGTAGGCGGGGGGGCCTACGAGCAGTACTTC. Encoded protein: CASSVGGGAYEQYF.